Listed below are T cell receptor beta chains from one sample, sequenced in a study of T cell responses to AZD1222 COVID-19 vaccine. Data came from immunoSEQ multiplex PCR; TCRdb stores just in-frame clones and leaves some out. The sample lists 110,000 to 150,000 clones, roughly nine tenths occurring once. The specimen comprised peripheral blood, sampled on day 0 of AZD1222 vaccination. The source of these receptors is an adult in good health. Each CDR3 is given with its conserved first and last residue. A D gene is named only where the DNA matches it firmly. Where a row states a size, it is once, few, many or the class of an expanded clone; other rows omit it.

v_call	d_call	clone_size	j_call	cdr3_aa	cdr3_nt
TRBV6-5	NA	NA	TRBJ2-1	CASSYSGNEQFF	TGTGCCAGCAGTTACTCGGGGAATGAGCAGTTCTTC
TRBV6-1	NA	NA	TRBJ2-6	CASSDMRAGANVLTF	TGTGCCAGCAGTGATATGCGGGCTGGGGCCAACGTCCTGACTTTC
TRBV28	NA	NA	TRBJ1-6	CASSLAVKDSPLHF	TGTGCCAGCAGTCTCGCCGTAAAGGATTCACCCCTCCACTTT
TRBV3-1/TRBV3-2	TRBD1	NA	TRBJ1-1	CASSQVGTGAIRQAFF	TGTGCCAGCAGCCAAGTAGGGACAGGGGCGATCCGACAAGCTTTCTTT
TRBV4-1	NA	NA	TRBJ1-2	CASSPTRGPGDGYTF	TGCGCCAGCAGCCCCACTCGAGGGCCGGGAGATGGCTACACCTTC
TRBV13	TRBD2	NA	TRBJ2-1	CASSSKLAGVSYNEQFF	TGTGCCAGCAGCTCAAAACTAGCGGGGGTCTCCTACAATGAGCAGTTCTTC
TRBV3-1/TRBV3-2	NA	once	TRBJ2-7	CASSQDISSYEQYF	TGTGCCAGCAGCCAAGATATTTCGTCCTACGAGCAGTACTTC
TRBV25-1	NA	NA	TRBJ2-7	CASGISYEQYF	TGTGCCAGCGGAATTAGTTACGAGCAGTACTTC
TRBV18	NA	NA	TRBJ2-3	CASSPRGGTDTQYF	TGTGCCAGCTCACCCAGGGGGGGTACAGATACGCAGTATTTT
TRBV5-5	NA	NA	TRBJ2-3	CASSLQGYTDTQYF	TGTGCCAGCAGCTTGCAGGGGTACACAGATACGCAGTATTTT
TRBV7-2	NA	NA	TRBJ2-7	CASSLVHGSSEQYF	TGTGCCAGCAGCTTAGTCCACGGATCTAGCGAGCAGTACTTC
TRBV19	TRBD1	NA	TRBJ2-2	CASSMMGTGYDGELFF	TGTGCCAGTAGTATGATGGGGACAGGGTATGACGGGGAGCTGTTTTTT
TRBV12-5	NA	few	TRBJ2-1	CASGPSEDEQFF	TGTGCTAGTGGTCCATCTGAAGACGAGCAGTTCTTC
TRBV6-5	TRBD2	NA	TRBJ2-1	CASSPSGRFNEQFF	TGTGCCAGCAGCCCAAGCGGGAGATTCAATGAGCAGTTCTTC
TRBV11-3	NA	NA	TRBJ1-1	CASSLDGVNTEAFF	TGTGCCAGCAGCTTAGACGGGGTGAACACTGAAGCTTTCTTT
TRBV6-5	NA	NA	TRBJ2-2	CASSYRSDVNTGELFF	TGTGCCAGCAGTTACAGGTCAGATGTGAACACCGGGGAGCTGTTTTTT
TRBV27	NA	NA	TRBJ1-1	CASSLRGLNTEAFF	TGTGCCAGCAGTCTCAGGGGACTGAACACTGAAGCTTTCTTT
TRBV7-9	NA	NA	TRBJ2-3	CASSLAGDWVGPDTQYF	TGTGCCAGCAGCTTAGCCGGGGACTGGGTGGGCCCAGATACGCAGTATTTT
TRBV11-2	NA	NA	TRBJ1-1	CASSLVVQGRPEAFF	TGTGCCAGCAGCTTAGTTGTCCAGGGTAGGCCTGAAGCTTTCTTT
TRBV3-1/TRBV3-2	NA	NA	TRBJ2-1	CASSQVGEQFF	TGTGCCAGCAGCCAAGTAGGCGAGCAGTTCTTC
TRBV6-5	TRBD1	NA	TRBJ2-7	CASSPGTAEQYF	TGTGCCAGCAGTCCCGGGACAGCAGAGCAGTACTTC
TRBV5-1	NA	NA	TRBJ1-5	CASSLDGYQPQHF	TGCGCCAGCAGCTTGGACGGTTATCAGCCCCAGCATTTT
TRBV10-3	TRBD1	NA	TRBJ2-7	CAISGGTGAHEQYF	TGTGCCATCAGTGGTGGGACAGGGGCCCACGAGCAGTACTTC
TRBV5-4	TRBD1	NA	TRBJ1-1	CASSRDRGDTEAFF	TGTGCCAGCAGCAGGGACAGGGGTGACACTGAAGCTTTCTTT
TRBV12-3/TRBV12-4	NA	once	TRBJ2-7	CASSFPLGREYF	TGTGCCAGCAGTTTCCCCTTGGGACGCGAGTACTTC
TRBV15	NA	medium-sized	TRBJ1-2	CATSRGLRGYTF	TGTGCCACCAGCAGAGGACTTCGTGGCTACACCTTC